This T cell receptor (beta chain) derives from a study of neurological immune-mediated disorders. The study's findings and limits: HTLV-1-associated myelopathy led in TCR clonal expansion, while multiple sclerosis ranked lowest, below healthy controls.

For this clonotype: Its antigen is undetermined.

The CDR3 totals 14 residues. CDR1 is WNHNN, CDR2 SYGVQD, per germline (reference sequence). The junction had 4 bases not matched to a gene; V was cut back by 6 bases and J by 0 bases. The cDNA came from 5'RACE, which used 10-nucleotide random UMIs. MiXCR, run by TCRdb on the 5' RACE reads, gives a single entry per CDR3 protein. The sample includes approximately 82,000 distinct CDR3 sequences, just over 2.5% of them seen just once. This chain links TRBV10-1 with TRBJ1-1; TRBD1 aligns across 7 bases. The receptor's source is a woman under 40 with multiple sclerosis. The sequencing input was PBMCs. The CDR3 loop reads CASRTGTVNTEAFF. The CDR3 DNA reads as TGCGCCAGCAGAACCGGGACAGTGAACACTGAAGCTTTCTTT.